This T cell receptor beta chain originates from a study of blood T cell repertoires in COVID-19. At the level of the study: Samples came from the United States, Italy and Spain, spanning acute and convalescent COVID-19.

The CDR3 is made up of 15 amino acids. Germline CDR1 is SGHNT and CDR2 is YENEEA. V was clipped by 1 base and J by 0 bases, with 8 bases between them. In the authors' workflow: Counts of nucleated cells, estimated from reference gene primer amplification, were obtained. TCRdb's copy holds only in-frame clones and misses some; the assay was immunoSEQ multiplex PCR. V, J and clone size derive from that table, while D and trimming were established from the DNA sequence. The sample comprises 130,000 to 150,000 clones, about 80% of which are singletons, and approximately 5% rests with the top ten. The source of this sequence is a human donor in a cohort sampled during active COVID-19. Specimen: peripheral blood. The gene calls are TRBV11-3 and TRBJ2-3; perhaps TRBD2 as D (6 bases). CDR3 in DNA: TGTGCCAGCAGCTTAGGGACTACTAGCACAGATACGCAGTATTTT. Its translation: CASSLGTTSTDTQYF.